This T cell receptor beta chain comes out of a study of blood T cell repertoires in COVID-19. Turning to the study itself: Researchers got acute and convalescent COVID-19 samples from the United States, Italy and Spain. The analysed material was cDNA or gDNA that came from T cells, B-cell-depleted T cells, or PBMCs.

In germline, CDR1 is LGHDT, CDR2 YNNKEL (reference sequence). The germline V and J ends were trimmed by 2 bases and 6 bases, with 16 bases remaining between them. The CDR3 covers 16 residues. How the authors handled the data: Nucleated cell counts were estimated from reference gene primer amplification. The assay was immunoSEQ multiplex PCR, and TCRdb's table has in-frame clones only and misses some. V and J calls and clone size are those listed in that table; D and trimming were worked out from the DNA. This table holds about 280,000 clones, 75% to 90% found once. The receptor was isolated from a woman in her 70s with COVID-19, enrolled during active disease. This chain joins TRBV3-1 (or the pseudogene TRBV3-2) and TRBJ2-2; D remains unclear. The sequencing input was peripheral blood. The CDR3 loop reads CASSQTKPSSPGELFF. The CDR3 DNA follows: TGTGCCAGCAGCCAAACTAAGCCTAGTAGCCCCGGGGAGCTGTTTTTT.